This T cell receptor beta chain was captured in a study of breast tumors, draining lymph nodes, adjacent tissues. One entry per CDR3 protein results from TCRdb running MiXCR on the multiplex PCR reads. The sample lists approximately 300,000 distinct CDR3 sequences; 30% to 35% were seen once. Germline V CDR1 and CDR2: DFQATT, SNEGSKA (reference sequence). V was clipped by 3 bases and J by 1 base, with 7 bases between them. The CDR3 sequence is 12 residues long. This clonotype was counted at least ten times. The lymph nodes were axillary draining lymph nodes from breast cancer patients. Source material: axillary lymph node tissue. The chain carries TRBV20-1 and TRBJ2-7, with a weak D call TRBD1 (5 bases). The sequence derives from a female donor with breast cancer. Some clones in this sample may be carry-over from other donors' samples. CDR3 DNA sequence: TGCAGTGCTAGGGGGCTGTCCTACGAGCAGTACTTC. Protein sequence: CSARGLSYEQYF.